Shown below are 27 T cell receptor beta chains from a single sample sequenced in a study of cytomegalovirus exposure and HLA in healthy donors (dated by TCRdb to the late 2010s). Receptor amplification or capture employed the immunoSEQ multiplex PCR assay. TCRdb obtained this table from immuneACCESS and retained in-frame rearrangements with V and J assigned. These tables miss some clones; where compared with another copy, unresolved V genes account for less than half of the shortfall, and the remainder is unexplained. This sample gives about 160,000 clones in total; about 90% of them show up just once. The ten largest clones add up to 4% to 4.5% of the sample. Sequencing used PBMCs. These TCRs come from a man aged 18-30 years in good health and CMV-seropositive.

The rearrangement links TRBV5-1 to TRBJ2-4, with D possibly TRBD1 on 6 matching bases. Trimming left V 4 bases short and J 2 bases short, with 10 bases between. Germline CDR1 reads SGHRS; CDR2 reads YFSETQ. The CDR3 sequence is 14 residues long. CDR3 sequence (DNA): TGCGCCAGCAGCCCGGACAGCTCCAAAAACATTCAGTACTTC. Encoded protein: CASSPDSSKNIQYF.

This clone came up a few times. The chain couples TRBV4-1 to TRBJ1-2, with D maybe TRBD1 (5 bases). This CDR3 has 15 amino acids. Trimming cost V 2 bases and J 4 bases, with 14 bases left between them. Germline CDR1 MGHRA, CDR2 YSYEKL. CDR3 sequence reads: CASSQIRVGVYGYTF. The CDR3 nucleotides read TGCGCCAGCAGCCAAATCAGGGTTGGGGTCTATGGCTACACCTTC.

The CDR3 bases are TGTGCCAGCAGTTCCTCTCGGCAGGCCCCACTGCACTATGGCTACACCTTC. Protein product: CASSSSRQAPLHYGYTF. This chain connects TRBV27 to TRBJ1-2; D not resolved. The length of the CDR3 is 17 residues. Between the trimmed V and J ends, which lost 4 bases and 3 bases, there was a span of 21 bases. Germline CDR1 reads MNHEY; CDR2 reads SMNVEV (reference sequence).

Here the CDR3 reads CASSVEGLSGYTDTQYF. For the CDR3, the DNA is TGTGCCAGCAGCGTAGAGGGTCTTAGCGGGTACACAGATACGCAGTATTTT. This sequence joins TRBV9 and TRBJ2-3; 7 nucleotides agree with TRBD2. The J segment lost 2 bases and the V segment lost 0 bases, leaving 9 bases of the junction unmatched. This CDR3 contains 17 residues. CDR1 and CDR2 (germline): SGDLS, YYNGEE.

This chain connects TRBV7-6 to TRBJ2-1, with 9 nucleotides matching TRBD2. Germline lookup yields CDR1 SGHVS and CDR2 FNYEAQ. The CDR3 loop spans 16 amino acids. The trim removed 5 bases at V and 0 bases at J, leaving 5 bases unmatched. The CDR3: CASSPLAGDSYNEQFF. As DNA, the CDR3 is TGTGCCAGCAGCCCACTAGCGGGTGACTCCTACAATGAGCAGTTCTTC.

The chain has TRBV2 and TRBJ2-2; TRBD1 agrees at 10 bases. In germline, CDR1 is SNHLY, CDR2 FYNNEI. Trimming took 4 bases from V and 4 from J; bases not matched to a gene: 3. The CDR3 sequence is 15 residues long. The CDR3 protein is CASSGQGASTGELFF. DNA for the CDR3: TGTGCCAGCAGTGGACAGGGGGCTTCCACCGGGGAGCTGTTTTTT.

The chain links TRBV11-2 to TRBJ2-5; 8 bases are shared with TRBD1. V gave up 5 bases and J gave up 5 bases; unmatched junction bases: 4. There are 13 residues in the CDR3. The V gene's germline CDR1 is SGHAT and CDR2 FQNNGV. DNA of the CDR3: TGTGCCAGCAGCGACGACAGGGGTGAGACCCAGTACTTC. Translating it yields CASSDDRGETQYF.

V and J are TRBV28 and TRBJ2-7; 8 nucleotides align to TRBD2. Per germline, CDR1 MDHEN and CDR2 SYDVKM. The V and J ends lost 6 bases and 3 bases, in that order; junction bases with no gene match: 10. This CDR3 comprises 15 residues. CDR3 sequence (DNA): TGTGCCAGCAGCCGCCCAGGACTAGCTGGCTACGAGCAGTACTTC. This encodes CASSRPGLAGYEQYF.

The chain recombines TRBV7-3 with TRBJ2-3, with a weak D call TRBD2 (5 bases). The CDR3 runs to 13 residues. Germline V gene sequence: CDR1 SGHTA, CDR2 FQGTGA. Trimming cost V 2 bases and J 6 bases, with 9 bases left between them. The CDR3 DNA is TGTGCCAGCAGCTTACGGGGTTGGGATACGCAGTATTTT. This gives the protein CASSLRGWDTQYF. Complete variable domain (other parts from reference TRBV7-3 and TRBJ2-3): GAGVSQTPSNKVTEKGKYVELRCDPISGHTALYWYRQSLGQGPEFLIYFQGTGAADDSGLPNDRFFAVRPEGSVSTLKIQRTERGDSAVYLCASSLRGWDTQYFGPGTRLTVL.

This sequence joins TRBV11-2 and TRBJ1-2; D may be TRBD1 (6 bases). Germline V gives CDR1 SGHAT, CDR2 FQNNGV. This CDR3 spans 13 amino acids. Trimming left V 6 bases short and J 2 bases short, with 10 bases between. The CDR3 coding sequence is TGTGCCAGCAGATCCGGACAGAACTATGGCTACACCTTC. Its translation is CASRSGQNYGYTF.

The rearrangement links TRBV9 to TRBJ2-2, with a tentative D call TRBD2 (6 bases). Germline-derived CDR1 and CDR2 are SGDLS and YYNGEE. Trimming removed 2 bases at V and 6 bases at J, with 17 bases between. The CDR3 sequence is 16 residues long. CDR3 nucleotide sequence: TGTGCCAGCAGCGTGAGCCGGGGGATAAGCGCCGGGGAGCTGTTTTTT. Amino acid sequence: CASSVSRGISAGELFF. The entire variable domain, with the rest obtained from reference TRBV9 and TRBJ2-2, is as follows: DSGVTQTPKHLITATGQRVTLRCSPRSGDLSVYWYQQSLDQGLQFLIQYYNGEERAKGNILERFSAQQFPDLHSELNLSSLELGDSALYFCASSVSRGISAGELFFGEGSRLTVL.

The rearrangement joins TRBV5-1 to TRBJ2-1; TRBD2 is a possible D gene (5 bases). This CDR3 spans 14 amino acids. V lost 4 bases and J lost 6, with 14 bases in between. Germline V CDR1 and CDR2: SGHRS, YFSETQ. The CDR3 DNA reads as TGCGCCAGCAGCGGGGATCGGGGTGCCAATGAGCAGTTCTTC. Its translation is CASSGDRGANEQFF.

This clone has just one count. The chain carries TRBV27 and TRBJ1-2; 7 bases are shared with TRBD1. This CDR3 contains 14 residues. Germline CDR1 MNHEY, CDR2 SMNVEV (reference sequence). With V trimmed by 5 bases and J by 4 bases, 7 bases remained unmatched. CDR3 protein: CASSRDRLLYGYTF. The CDR3 coding sequence is TGTGCCAGCAGTAGGGACAGATTGCTCTATGGCTACACCTTC.

The chain carries TRBV27 and TRBJ2-1, with a tentative D call TRBD1 (6 bases). Germline CDR1 and CDR2: MNHEY and SMNVEV (reference sequence). The CDR3 has 13 amino acids. The germline V and J ends were trimmed by 5 bases and 8 bases, with 13 bases remaining between them. CDR3 loop: CASSPQGSDEQFF. In DNA, the CDR3 is TGTGCCAGCAGTCCCCAGGGGTCCGATGAGCAGTTCTTC.

This rearrangement joins TRBV9 to TRBJ2-7; 11 bases align to TRBD2. The CDR3 spans 16 residues. Germline trimming cut 0 bases from V and 1 base from J; bases unmatched to any gene: 3. Germline V CDR1 and CDR2: SGDLS, YYNGEE. CDR3: CASSVDWTSGSYEQYF. In DNA, the CDR3 is TGTGCCAGCAGCGTAGACTGGACTAGCGGGTCCTACGAGCAGTACTTC.

The chain couples TRBV9 to TRBJ2-4; D is perhaps TRBD2 (6 bases). Germline values: CDR1 SGDLS, CDR2 YYNGEE. Deletions cut 2 bases from V and 1 base from J, with 10 bases between. The CDR3 has 15 residues. This chain's CDR3 is CASSVEGTAKNIQYF. The CDR3 region has the DNA TGTGCCAGCAGCGTCGAAGGGACTGCCAAAAACATTCAGTACTTC.

The chain joins TRBV5-6 to TRBJ2-7; 10 nucleotides align to TRBD2. Per the germline V gene, CDR1 is SGHDT and CDR2 is YYEEEE. Trimming removed 5 bases from V and 4 bases from J; junction bases left unmatched: 12. The CDR3 runs to 16 residues. The CDR3 coding sequence is TGTGCCAGCAGGCTGCGCCTAGCGGGAGCTTTGTACGAGCAGTACTTC. Amino acids: CASRLRLAGALYEQYF.

The rearrangement uses TRBV7-8 and TRBJ2-6, with D tentatively TRBD1 (5 bases). The CDR3 extends over 18 amino acids. CDR1 SGHVS and CDR2 FQNEAQ come from the germline V gene. V was pared by 2 bases and J by 0 bases, with 14 bases between. CDR3 loop: CASSLIDSYPSGANVLTF. The CDR3 nucleotides read TGTGCCAGCAGCTTAATCGACAGTTACCCCTCTGGGGCCAACGTCCTGACTTTC.

The rearrangement uses TRBV15 and TRBJ1-5; D is unclear. V was shortened by 5 bases and J by 0 bases, with 5 bases between the two germline ends. The CDR3 has 13 residues. Germline V gene sequence: CDR1 LNHNV, CDR2 YYDKDF (reference sequence). CDR3 sequence (DNA): TGTGCCACCAGCGCGGGTAGCAATCAGCCCCAGCATTTT. Amino acids: CATSAGSNQPQHF.

The chain is built from TRBV19 and TRBJ1-2; the D gene is possibly TRBD1 (6 bases). The CDR3 is 13 residues long. Trimming shortened V by 6 bases and J by 4 bases, and 12 bases separated the two germline ends. Per germline, CDR1 LNHDA and CDR2 SQIVND (reference sequence). This CDR3 reads CASSRGTLYGYTF. CDR3 in DNA: TGTGCCAGTAGCCGTGGGACACTCTATGGCTACACCTTC.

This clone has only a few counts. The rearrangement joins TRBV27 to TRBJ2-7; 7 bases fit TRBD1. Germline-derived CDR1 and CDR2 are MNHEY and SMNVEV (reference sequence). With 3 bases clipped from V and 2 bases from J, the junction kept 4 bases outside the gene matches. CDR3 length: 14 residues. The CDR3 spells CASSLYRGTYEQYF. DNA for the CDR3: TGTGCCAGCAGTTTGTACAGGGGTACCTACGAGCAGTACTTC.

The rearrangement joins TRBV19 to TRBJ2-5, with TRBD2 identical over 12 bases. Germline V CDR1 and CDR2: LNHDA, SQIVND (reference sequence). The CDR3 runs to 17 residues. The J segment lost 5 bases and the V segment lost 9 bases, leaving 16 bases of the junction unmatched. CDR3: CASGRGLAGRGQETQYF. In DNA, the CDR3 is TGTGCCAGCGGCCGAGGACTAGCGGGAAGGGGTCAGGAGACCCAGTACTTC.

V gene TRBV15 combines with J gene TRBJ2-3, with 7 nucleotides matching TRBD2. J gave up 0 bases and V 2 bases, and 5 bases lay outside the gene matches. The germline CDR1 and CDR2 sequences are LNHNV and YYDKDF (reference sequence). CDR3 length: 16 residues. DNA for the CDR3: TGTGCCACCAGCAGATGGGTAGCGGGTAGCACAGATACGCAGTATTTT. Translation gives CATSRWVAGSTDTQYF. The complete variable domain, with remaining parts taken from reference TRBV15 and TRBJ2-3, reads DAMVIQNPRYQVTQFGKPVTLSCSQTLNHNVMYWYQQKSSQAPKLLFHYYDKDFNNEADTPDNFQSRRPNTSFCFLDIRSPGLGDTAMYLCATSRWVAGSTDTQYFGPGTRLTVL.

The chain has TRBV30 and TRBJ2-1, with D possibly TRBD1 on 6 matching bases. The CDR3 covers 13 residues. Germline V gene data show CDR1 as GTSNPN and CDR2 as SVGIG (reference sequence). The V gene lost 0 bases and the J gene lost 9 bases, with 12 bases spanning the gap. CDR3 sequence: CAWSVQGPGEQFF. The DNA of the CDR3 is TGTGCCTGGAGTGTGCAGGGGCCCGGTGAGCAGTTCTTC.

The CDR3 sequence is CASSEAPENQPQHF. The CDR3 DNA reads as TGTGCCAGCAGTGAAGCACCGGAGAATCAGCCCCAGCATTTT. This chain connects TRBV2 to TRBJ1-5; D uncertain. The CDR3 is 14 amino acids. V was trimmed by 0 bases and J by 4 bases, leaving 7 bases between them. Germline CDR1 and CDR2: SNHLY and FYNNEI.

The chain combines TRBV13 with TRBJ2-7; D is undetermined. This CDR3 has 17 amino acids. V shed 5 bases and J shed 3 bases, with 23 bases lying between them. CDR1 and CDR2 (germline): PRHDT, FYEKMQ (reference sequence). CDR3 DNA: TGTGCCAGCAGCCCCCGCAATTCAGAACACTATCGCTACGAGCAGTACTTC. As protein: CASSPRNSEHYRYEQYF. The whole variable domain, filled in from reference TRBV13 and TRBJ2-7, reads AAGVIQSPRHLIKEKRETATLKCYPIPRHDTVYWYQQGPGQDPQFLISFYEKMQSDKGSIPDRFSAQQFSDYHSELNMSSLELGDSALYFCASSPRNSEHYRYEQYFGPGTRLTVT.

This clone was seen more than once but under ten times. The chain is built from TRBV28 and TRBJ1-2; 10 nucleotides align to TRBD1. The CDR3 is 16 amino acids. The ends lost 3 bases at V and 3 bases at J; junction bases unmatched: 7. Germline V gene sequence: CDR1 MDHEN, CDR2 SYDVKM. The CDR3 DNA sequence: TGTGCCAGCAGTTTCGGGGACAGGGGAGAATACTATGGCTACACCTTC. Translated, it gives CASSFGDRGEYYGYTF.